This is a list of T cell receptor beta chains from one sample in a study of blood T cell repertoires in COVID-19. Method: immunoSEQ multiplex PCR; TCRdb's copy keeps in-frame clones and lacks some. The sample has approximately 230,000 clones, around 80% seen once; the top ten hold 14% to 15%. Sequencing used PBMCs or T cells enriched from blood (not recorded which). Source of these receptors: a middle-aged man who had recovered from COVID-19. CDR3s include the opening cysteine and the closing phenylalanine or tryptophan. A D gene is named only where the DNA matches it firmly.

v_gene,j_gene,d_gene,CDR3aa,CDR3nt
TRBV7-9,TRBJ1-1,.,CASSSITKGGTEAFF,TGTGCCAGCAGCTCGATTACGAAGGGAGGCACTGAAGCTTTCTTT
TRBV5-1,TRBJ2-7,.,CASSSVVPSGQYEQYF,TGCGCCAGCAGCTCCGTCGTACCGAGTGGGCAGTACGAGCAGTACTTC
TRBV11-2,TRBJ2-3,TRBD2,CASSQGTSGLTDTQYF,TGTGCCAGCAGCCAGGGGACTAGCGGCCTCACAGATACGCAGTATTTT
TRBV7-8,TRBJ1-1,.,CASSRQTAVTEAFF,TGTGCCAGCAGTCGTCAGACAGCTGTCACTGAAGCTTTCTTT
TRBV27,TRBJ1-1,.,CASSLSRLNTEAFF,TGTGCCAGCAGTTTATCGAGGCTGAACACTGAAGCTTTCTTT
TRBV7-6,TRBJ1-5,.,CASSLGVSSRDQPQHF,TGTGCCAGCAGCTTAGGGGTTTCGAGTCGGGATCAGCCCCAGCATTTT
TRBV29-1,TRBJ1-1,TRBD1,CSVPHRGRSTEAFF,TGCAGCGTTCCTCACAGGGGGCGCAGCACTGAAGCTTTCTTT
TRBV15,TRBJ1-3,.,CATSARTLGNTIYF,TGTGCCACCAGCGCACGGACACTCGGAAACACCATATATTTT
TRBV25-1,TRBJ1-1,.,CASSEYGSAGEAFF,TGTGCCAGCAGTGAATATGGGTCGGCGGGTGAAGCTTTCTTT
TRBV5-6,TRBJ1-5,TRBD1,CASSTTRDRVSNQPQHF,TGTGCCAGCAGTACCACGCGGGACAGAGTTAGCAATCAGCCCCAGCATTTT
TRBV5-4,TRBJ2-5,TRBD2,CASSFRLAGKETQYF,TGTGCCAGCAGCTTCCGACTAGCGGGTAAAGAGACCCAGTACTTC
TRBV30,TRBJ1-2,.,CAWVTDNPYGYTF,TGTGCCTGGGTGACAGACAATCCCTATGGCTACACCTTC
TRBV27,TRBJ1-2,TRBD1,CASRRVGQVYGYTF,TGTGCCAGCAGGCGAGTCGGACAGGTCTATGGCTACACCTTC
TRBV19,TRBJ1-2,TRBD1,CASSRGQRDYGYTF,TGTGCCAGTAGTAGGGGACAGCGGGACTATGGCTACACCTTC
TRBV27,TRBJ2-3,.,CASSLGSGFTDTQYF,TGTGCCAGCAGCCTTGGAAGCGGGTTCACAGATACGCAGTATTTT